Each of the 20 T cell receptor beta chains below was sequenced from the same sample in a study of T cells in women clearing cervical HPV infection. Using immunoSEQ multiplex PCR, the repertoire was profiled, and TCRdb retains in-frame clones only, with some absent. The sample data list 36,000 or so clones. Material for sequencing was blood buffy coat. All receptors derive from a woman between 18 and 69 years old with a cervical HPV16 infection that either progressed to CIN3+ or cleared (not recorded which).

Partial CDR3 DNA: TGTGCCAGCAGCCCGCCGACACCGTCTAATGAAAAA. It specifies CASSPPTPSNEK. The full CDR3 protein reads CASSPPTPSNEKLFF. This rearrangement joins TRBV7-9 to TRBJ1-4, with D hard to call. The CDR3 goes on 3 residues after the read ends, and that part is filled in from the germline J gene. Germline CDR1 SEHNR, CDR2 FQNEAQ (reference sequence). This CDR3 is 15 amino acids long. V was pared by 5 bases and J by 3 bases, with 13 bases between. Using reference TRBV7-9 and TRBJ1-4 for the parts outside the CDR3, the full variable domain is DTGVSQNPRHKITKRGQNVTFRCDPISEHNRLYWYRQTLGQGPEFLTYFQNEAQLEKSRLLSDRFSAERPKGSFSTLEIQRTEQGDSAMYLCASSPPTPSNEKLFFGSGTQLSVL.

As for this clone: The CDR3 is cut off 3 residues early in the read; its end comes from the germline J gene. The chain is built from TRBV30 and TRBJ2-1; 9 bases match TRBD2. This CDR3 has 15 residues. V trimming: 4 bases; J trimming: 8 bases; junction bases outside the gene matches: 12. Germline V gene lookup returns CDR1 GTSNPN and CDR2 SVGIG (reference sequence). Partial CDR3 DNA: TGTGCCTGGACCCGCGGGGGGGCCGAGTTCGATGAG. It yields the protein CAWTRGGAEFDE. The entire CDR3 protein reads CAWTRGGAEFDEQFF.

Remarks on this clone: The observed sequence ends 3 residues before the CDR3 terminus, with the missing tail filled in from the germline J gene. The V call is TRBV7-2, the J call TRBJ1-2; the match to TRBD1 covers 7 bases. The germline gives CDR1 SGHTA, CDR2 FQGNSA. The CDR3 sequence is 14 residues long. Partial CDR3 DNA: TGTGCCAGCAGCCTTGAACAGGGGTTGTGGGGC. Its translation: CASSLEQGLWG. The entire CDR3 reads CASSLEQGLWGYTF.

About this clone itself: The read comes to an end 3 residues before the CDR3 does, leaving the germline J gene to fill in the end. This chain uses TRBV20-1 with TRBJ2-2; 12 bases agree with TRBD2. The CDR3 consists of 14 residues. Germline CDR1 reads DFQATT; CDR2 reads SNEGSKA (reference sequence). V lost 5 bases and J lost 6; bases outside the gene matches: 4. The CDR3 protein is CSAYRLAGAGELFF. The DNA read from the CDR3 is TGCAGTGCTTATAGACTAGCGGGGGCCGGGGAG.

On this clone: The CDR3 goes on 3 residues after the read ends, and that part is filled in from the germline J gene. The chain has TRBV4-1 and TRBJ2-2; tentative D call: TRBD1 (6 bases). Trimming took off 6 bases at V and 0 bases at J, with 14 bases between the two ends. Germline V gene lookup returns CDR1 MGHRA and CDR2 YSYEKL. The CDR3 is 16 amino acids. The CDR3 here is CASSHVRGPNTGELFF. The CDR3 bases that were read are TGCGCCAGCAGTCATGTCAGGGGACCGAACACCGGGGAG.

The CDR3 loop reads CASSIDPGQPQHF. The sequenced part of the CDR3 DNA is TGTGCCAGTAGTATAGATCCCGGGCAGCCC. J is TRBJ1-5 and V is TRBV19; D not certain. The CDR3 goes on 3 residues after the read ends, and that part is filled in from the germline J gene. The V gene lost 0 bases and the J gene lost 7 bases, with 7 bases spanning the gap. Per germline, CDR1 LNHDA and CDR2 SQIVND (reference sequence). There are 13 residues in the CDR3.

Worth noting for this clone: The read halts 3 residues ahead of the CDR3 end, with the missing end drawn from the germline J gene. This sequence joins TRBV5-1 and TRBJ2-1; D gene uncertain. The V gene lost 0 bases and the J gene lost 2 bases, with 9 bases spanning the gap. Germline V gives CDR1 SGHRS, CDR2 YFSETQ. There are 15 residues in the CDR3. The covered CDR3 bases are TGCGCCAGCAGCTTGGATGGCGGCCCCTACAATGAG. Translated: CASSLDGGPYNE. In full, the CDR3 is CASSLDGGPYNEQFF. The complete variable domain, with remaining parts taken from reference TRBV5-1 and TRBJ2-1, reads KAGVTQTPRYLIKTRGQQVTLSCSPISGHRSVSWYQQTPGQGLQFLFEYFSETQRNKGNFPGRFSGRQFSNSRSEMNVSTLELGDSALYLCASSLDGGPYNEQFFGPGTRLTVL.

In the case of this clone: The CDR3 end is not reached by the read, which stops 3 residues before it; the germline J gene fills it in. This chain links TRBV12-3 or TRBV12-4 with TRBJ2-2; 10 positions agree with TRBD1. The J segment lost 1 base and the V segment lost 3 bases, leaving 2 bases of the junction unmatched. The CDR3 loop spans 16 amino acids. CDR3 loop: CASSFGDRGNTGELFF. Partial CDR3 DNA: TGTGCCAGCAGTTTCGGGGACAGGGGGAACACCGGGGAG.

With regard to this clone: The read halts 3 residues ahead of the CDR3 end, with the missing end drawn from the germline J gene. The genes are TRBV19 and TRBJ2-5; 8 positions match TRBD2. From germline, CDR1 is LNHDA and CDR2 SQIVND (reference sequence). The V and J ends lost 4 bases and 3 bases, in that order; junction bases with no gene match: 7. The CDR3 loop spans 15 amino acids. The CDR3 loop reads CASSTSGGREETQYF. The CDR3 bases that were read are TGTGCCAGTAGTACGTCGGGGGGGAGGGAAGAGACC.

As concerns this clone: The read finishes 3 residues shy of the CDR3 end, and the germline J gene is used to complete it. V usage is TRBV7-9 and J usage is TRBJ1-4; D ambiguous. This CDR3 has 15 amino acids. Germline loops: CDR1 SEHNR, CDR2 FQNEAQ (reference sequence). V shed 3 bases and J shed 4 bases, with 12 bases lying between them. The sequenced part of the CDR3 DNA is TGTGCCAGCAGCTTTCAGTTCGGGGTTAATGAAAAA. Translating gives CASSFQFGVNEK. The whole CDR3 protein is CASSFQFGVNEKLFF.

Of note for this clone: The read falls 3 residues short of the CDR3 end, and the missing part is taken from the germline J gene. The genes are TRBV10-3 and TRBJ1-4, with D possibly TRBD1 on 5 matching bases. This CDR3 is 14 amino acids long. Germline CDR1 reads ENHRY; CDR2 reads SYGVKD. Trimming took off 4 bases at V and 6 bases at J, with 12 bases between the two ends. CDR3 DNA (partial): TGTGCCATCAGTGCGGGGGTCAGGGATGAAAAA. Translated: CAISAGVRDEK. The entire CDR3 reads CAISAGVRDEKLFF.

As for this clone: The CDR3 extends 3 residues past the end of the read, so its final part is completed from the germline J gene. J is TRBJ2-7 and V is TRBV29-1, with TRBD1 identical over 9 bases. This CDR3 is built from 14 residues. V dropped 6 bases and J dropped 5; count of bases not matched to a gene: 11. CDR1 SQVTM and CDR2 ANQGSEA come from the germline V gene. The CDR3: CSVYRDRDVDEQYF. The sequenced part of the CDR3 DNA is TGCAGCGTCTACCGGGACAGGGACGTTGACGAG.

On this clone: The read stops 3 residues short of the end of the CDR3; the missing end is completed from the germline J gene. The rearrangement links TRBV7-4 to TRBJ1-2, with 7 bases that match TRBD1. In germline, CDR1 is SGHVT, CDR2 SQSDAQ. The CDR3 spans 16 residues. V lost 2 bases and J lost 7; bases outside the gene matches: 13. The CDR3 protein is CASSLTSTGEVVGYTF. The covered CDR3 bases are TGTGCCAGCAGCTTAACCTCCACAGGGGAAGTGGTTGGC.

Measured by frequency, this clone is medium-sized. The read falls 3 residues short of the CDR3 end, and the missing part is taken from the germline J gene. The V call is TRBV6-1, the J call TRBJ2-1; the D gene is possibly TRBD1 (7 bases). The CDR3 is 16 amino acids. V was cut by 3 bases and J by 6 bases, with 18 bases left in between. Germline CDR1 and CDR2: MNHNS and SASEGT. CDR3 DNA (partial): TGTGCCAGCAGTGAGAAGGTGGAGGGGGCGTTCAATGAG. Encoded protein: CASSEKVEGAFNE. The whole CDR3 protein is CASSEKVEGAFNEQFF.

A note on this clone: The read finishes 3 residues shy of the CDR3 end, and the germline J gene is used to complete it. V is TRBV18 and J is TRBJ2-3; 7 bases agree with TRBD1. The CDR3 is 15 amino acids. Germline CDR1 and CDR2: KGHSH and LQKENI. The CDR3 is CASSPPGTVNQPQYF. The sequenced part of the CDR3 DNA is TGTGCCAGCTCACCACCCGGGACAGTTAATCAGCCG.

Remarks on this clone: The CDR3 is cut off 3 residues early in the read; its end comes from the germline J gene. The chain uses TRBV20-1 and TRBJ2-3; the D gene is possibly TRBD1 (5 bases). V lost 0 bases, J lost 1 base, and 11 bases lay in between. The germline CDR1 and CDR2 sequences are DFQATT and SNEGSKA (reference sequence). The CDR3 has 15 residues. CDR3 in amino acids: CSARDLTAGTDTQYF. Partial CDR3 DNA: TGCAGTGCTAGAGATTTGACAGCTGGCACAGATACG.

In the case of this clone: The read stops 3 residues short of the end of the CDR3; the missing end is completed from the germline J gene. This sample includes further DNA sequences coding for the same CDR3. This sequence joins TRBV5-1 and TRBJ2-2, with a tentative D call TRBD2 (5 bases). The germline V and J ends were trimmed by 5 bases and 0 bases, with 17 bases remaining between them. CDR3 size: 17 residues. Germline V gives CDR1 SGHRS, CDR2 YFSETQ. Incomplete CDR3 DNA: TGCGCCAGCAGTCCGATGCATCGGGGATCGAACACCGGGGAG. It specifies CASSPMHRGSNTGE. The whole CDR3 sequence reads CASSPMHRGSNTGELFF.

Regarding this clone: The read finishes 3 residues shy of the CDR3 end, and the germline J gene is used to complete it. V and J are TRBV20-1 and TRBJ2-1; the match to TRBD2 covers 8 bases. The V gene end was trimmed by 3 bases and the J gene end by 6 bases; junction bases not matched to a gene: 7. The CDR3 is 14 amino acids. The V gene's germline CDR1 is DFQATT and CDR2 SNEGSKA (reference sequence). The covered CDR3 bases are TGCAGTGCTAGTGTAGCGGGGATTTCCAATGAG. This codes for CSASVAGISNE. The full CDR3 protein reads CSASVAGISNEQFF.

For this clone: The missing CDR3 end, 3 residues past where the read stops, is filled in from the germline J gene. This chain joins TRBV19 and TRBJ1-2; 11 positions agree with TRBD1. This CDR3 has 15 amino acids. After removal of 6 bases from V and 4 bases from J, the junction contained 7 bases not matched to a gene. Germline values: CDR1 LNHDA, CDR2 SQIVND (reference sequence). CDR3 amino acids: CASSATGTGGYGYTF. The CDR3 bases that were read are TGTGCCAGTAGCGCCACCGGGACAGGGGGCTATGGC. The entire variable domain, with the rest obtained from reference TRBV19 and TRBJ1-2, is as follows: DGGITQSPKYLFRKEGQNVTLSCEQNLNHDAMYWYRQDPGQGLRLIYYSQIVNDFQKGDIAEGYSVSREKKESFPLTVTSAQKNPTAFYLCASSATGTGGYGYTFGSGTRLTVV.

In regard to this clone: Coverage ceases 3 residues before the CDR3 finishes, and the germline J gene fills in the end. This sequence joins TRBV5-1 and TRBJ2-2, with TRBD2 matching 7 bases. The CDR3 contains 14 residues. Germline V gene sequence: CDR1 SGHRS, CDR2 YFSETQ. CDR3 loop: CASSLAGEGEKLFF. The part of the CDR3 DNA that was read is TGCGCCAGCAGCTTGGCCGGGGAGGGAGAAAAG.